The clone carrying this T cell receptor (beta chain) was counted only a few times. This sample stems from a study of cytomegalovirus exposure and HLA in healthy donors. The CDR3 has 15 residues. Germline loops: CDR1 MNHNS, CDR2 SASEGT. The J segment lost 2 bases and the V segment lost 2 bases, leaving 4 bases of the junction unmatched. Profiled with immunoSEQ multiplex PCR; TCRdb holds only in-frame clones, not every one. There are about 160,000 clones in the sample; around nine tenths occur only once, and 3% lies in the top ten. The TCR sequence derives from a man in his late teens or twenties in good health and CMV-seronegative. The material sequenced was PBMCs. J is TRBJ2-7 and V is TRBV6-1; 9 bases line up with TRBD1. The CDR3 DNA reads as TGTGCCAGCAGTGAAAGGGGACAGGGACCCTACGAGCAGTACTTC. Its protein is CASSERGQGPYEQYF.